This is a list of T cell receptor beta chains from one sample in a study of identical twins. TCRdb reanalysed the 5' RACE reads using MiXCR and keeps one entry per CDR3 protein. The sample carries around 570,000 distinct CDR3 sequences, more than 9% recorded once. These same data were also listed under a study on yellow fever vaccine responses in identical twins.

Material: PBMCs. These receptors originate from a woman aged 18-29 years in good health. CDR3s include the opening cysteine and the closing phenylalanine or tryptophan. The order of the fields is CDR3 DNA, CDR3 protein, clone size, J gene, V gene, D gene. A D gene is named only where the DNA matches it firmly. Some rows mark clone size as missing; the rest say once, few, many or name a class of expanded clone.

cdr3_nt: TGTGCCAGCAGTGAACGCTCGGGACCGAGTTCGCAGGATACGCAGTATTTT
cdr3_aa: CASSERSGPSSQDTQYF
clone_size: many
j_call: TRBJ2-3
v_call: TRBV6-1
d_call: NA

cdr3_nt: TGTGCCAGCAGCTTGGTTCAGCGCGCACTTGAGCAGTACTTC
cdr3_aa: CASSLVQRALEQYF
clone_size: NA
j_call: TRBJ2-7
v_call: TRBV5-6
d_call: NA

cdr3_nt: TGTGCCAGCACCTTGGGACCTAGCGGGTCTCTTTCCTACGAGCAGTACTTC
cdr3_aa: CASTLGPSGSLSYEQYF
clone_size: NA
j_call: TRBJ2-7
v_call: TRBV12-3/TRBV12-4
d_call: TRBD2

cdr3_nt: TGTGCCAGCAGTTTATGGTCAGCCCTCATGGGAGAGCAGTACTTC
cdr3_aa: CASSLWSALMGEQYF
clone_size: NA
j_call: TRBJ2-7
v_call: TRBV27
d_call: NA

cdr3_nt: TGTGCCAGCAGCCGCGGACAGCCTTACAATGAGCAGTTCTTC
cdr3_aa: CASSRGQPYNEQFF
clone_size: NA
j_call: TRBJ2-1
v_call: TRBV5-6
d_call: NA

cdr3_nt: TGTGCCAGCAGCCAACACAAGGGGCCCGGGGAGCTGTTTTTT
cdr3_aa: CASSQHKGPGELFF
clone_size: NA
j_call: TRBJ2-2
v_call: TRBV3-1
d_call: NA

cdr3_nt: TGTGCCAGCAGCCAGTCCCCTCAACAGGACTACAATGAGCAGTTCTTC
cdr3_aa: CASSQSPQQDYNEQFF
clone_size: few
j_call: TRBJ2-1
v_call: TRBV7-8
d_call: NA

cdr3_nt: TGTGCCAGCAGGCCTGGGGGAAGCAATCAGCCCCAGCATTTT
cdr3_aa: CASRPGGSNQPQHF
clone_size: many
j_call: TRBJ1-5
v_call: TRBV14
d_call: NA

cdr3_nt: TGCAGCGTCCGACCTATGGGAGACTCTGGAAACACCATATATTTT
cdr3_aa: CSVRPMGDSGNTIYF
clone_size: many
j_call: TRBJ1-3
v_call: TRBV29-1
d_call: NA

cdr3_nt: TGCGCCAGCAGCTTGGAAGGGCCTAACTATGGCTACACCTTC
cdr3_aa: CASSLEGPNYGYTF
clone_size: few
j_call: TRBJ1-2
v_call: TRBV5-1
d_call: NA

cdr3_nt: TGTGCCAGCAGAGCTCGGGGGGTTGCCCACAATGAGCAGTTCTTC
cdr3_aa: CASRARGVAHNEQFF
clone_size: few
j_call: TRBJ2-1
v_call: TRBV28
d_call: TRBD2

cdr3_nt: TGCGCCAGCAGCTTGGATAGGGCCTTTGGGGAGCTGTTTTTT
cdr3_aa: CASSLDRAFGELFF
clone_size: many
j_call: TRBJ2-2
v_call: TRBV5-1
d_call: NA

cdr3_nt: TGTGCCAGCAACTCGGACTTTCTTGACGGGGAGCTGTTTTTT
cdr3_aa: CASNSDFLDGELFF
clone_size: few
j_call: TRBJ2-2
v_call: TRBV6-2/TRBV6-3
d_call: NA

cdr3_nt: TGTGCCAGCAGCCCCGACAGGGGTGCCCACGAGCAGTACTTC
cdr3_aa: CASSPDRGAHEQYF
clone_size: many
j_call: TRBJ2-7
v_call: TRBV11-2
d_call: TRBD1

cdr3_nt: TGTGCCAGCAGCAAGCGGGAGTTGTACAATGAGCAGTTCTTC
cdr3_aa: CASSKRELYNEQFF
clone_size: NA
j_call: TRBJ2-1
v_call: TRBV28
d_call: TRBD2

cdr3_nt: TGTGCCACCAGGAGAGATTCGGGTTCCTACGAGCAGTACTTC
cdr3_aa: CATRRDSGSYEQYF
clone_size: NA
j_call: TRBJ2-7
v_call: TRBV15
d_call: NA

cdr3_nt: TGTGCCATCAGTGAGTCGCATCAAGAGACCCAGTACTTC
cdr3_aa: CAISESHQETQYF
clone_size: many
j_call: TRBJ2-5
v_call: TRBV10-3
d_call: NA

cdr3_nt: TGTGCCAGCAGCTTATTAGGGACAGGGTCCCACGAGCAGTACTTC
cdr3_aa: CASSLLGTGSHEQYF
clone_size: many
j_call: TRBJ2-7
v_call: TRBV7-9
d_call: TRBD1

cdr3_nt: TGTGCCATCAGGGCACCTAGCACAGATACGCAGTATTTT
cdr3_aa: CAIRAPSTDTQYF
clone_size: few
j_call: TRBJ2-3
v_call: TRBV10-3
d_call: NA

cdr3_nt: TGCGCCAGCAGCTTGGATCTCGGTCACGAGCAGTACTTC
cdr3_aa: CASSLDLGHEQYF
clone_size: NA
j_call: TRBJ2-7
v_call: TRBV5-1
d_call: NA

cdr3_nt: TGTGCCAGCAGTTACAGGGCAGGGGTCTACGAGCAGTACTTC
cdr3_aa: CASSYRAGVYEQYF
clone_size: NA
j_call: TRBJ2-7
v_call: TRBV6-2/TRBV6-3
d_call: NA

cdr3_nt: TGTGCCAGCAGTTACGTGAGGGGTTCGGAGACCCAGTACTTC
cdr3_aa: CASSYVRGSETQYF
clone_size: NA
j_call: TRBJ2-5
v_call: TRBV6-5
d_call: NA

cdr3_nt: TGCAGCGTTGAGGAGGGCGAGTTCCACGAGCAGTACTTC
cdr3_aa: CSVEEGEFHEQYF
clone_size: NA
j_call: TRBJ2-7
v_call: TRBV29-1
d_call: NA

cdr3_nt: TGCGCCAGCAGCTTGGAGGGGGTTCACTACTACGAGCAGTACTTC
cdr3_aa: CASSLEGVHYYEQYF
clone_size: few
j_call: TRBJ2-7
v_call: TRBV5-1
d_call: NA

cdr3_nt: TGTGCCAGCAGCTTCCCCCAGGGGGAGGTCACTGAAGCTTTCTTT
cdr3_aa: CASSFPQGEVTEAFF
clone_size: NA
j_call: TRBJ1-1
v_call: TRBV7-9
d_call: TRBD1

cdr3_nt: TGCGCCAGCAGCTACATAGCGGGGGGCACAGAGACCCAGTACTTC
cdr3_aa: CASSYIAGGTETQYF
clone_size: NA
j_call: TRBJ2-5
v_call: TRBV4-1
d_call: TRBD2

cdr3_nt: TGTGCCAGCAGTGACGAGTTACGACAGCTCTCGTACGAGCAGTACTTC
cdr3_aa: CASSDELRQLSYEQYF
clone_size: many
j_call: TRBJ2-7
v_call: TRBV6-1
d_call: NA

cdr3_nt: TGTGCCAGCAGTGATTGGAGACAGGGGTGGTACGAGCAGTACTTC
cdr3_aa: CASSDWRQGWYEQYF
clone_size: NA
j_call: TRBJ2-7
v_call: TRBV6-1
d_call: TRBD1

cdr3_nt: TGCAGTGCTAGGTCCCTTGGAAATAGCAATCAGCCCCAGCATTTT
cdr3_aa: CSARSLGNSNQPQHF
clone_size: many
j_call: TRBJ1-5
v_call: TRBV20-1
d_call: NA

cdr3_nt: TGTGCCAGCAGCCGGAAGGGATCACCCCTCCACTTT
cdr3_aa: CASSRKGSPLHF
clone_size: NA
j_call: TRBJ1-6
v_call: TRBV21-1
d_call: NA

cdr3_nt: TGTGCCAGCAGTTTAGGCGGGGGGCCTAAAAACATTCAGTACTTC
cdr3_aa: CASSLGGGPKNIQYF
clone_size: few
j_call: TRBJ2-4
v_call: TRBV27
d_call: TRBD2

cdr3_nt: TGCAGTGCTAGAGATCATAGGACTAGCTCCTACGAGCAGTACTTC
cdr3_aa: CSARDHRTSSYEQYF
clone_size: few
j_call: TRBJ2-7
v_call: TRBV20-1
d_call: TRBD2

cdr3_nt: TGTGCCAGCAGCCAAGATCTTTGGTTAACTGAAGCTTTCTTT
cdr3_aa: CASSQDLWLTEAFF
clone_size: many
j_call: TRBJ1-1
v_call: TRBV3-1
d_call: NA

cdr3_nt: TGTGCCAGCAGCCCGGACCTCTACTCCTACAATGAGCAGTTCTTC
cdr3_aa: CASSPDLYSYNEQFF
clone_size: many
j_call: TRBJ2-1
v_call: TRBV7-9
d_call: NA

cdr3_nt: TGTGCCAGCAGCAAAGGGGGGGGCCCCCCAGGGGAAGAGACCCAGTACTTC
cdr3_aa: CASSKGGGPPGEETQYF
clone_size: few
j_call: TRBJ2-5
v_call: TRBV21-1
d_call: NA

cdr3_nt: TGCGCCAGCAGCTCGAGCACAGGGGGCCCAGGAGGTAGCAATGAGCAGTTCTTC
cdr3_aa: CASSSSTGGPGGSNEQFF
clone_size: few
j_call: TRBJ2-1
v_call: TRBV5-1
d_call: TRBD1

cdr3_nt: TGTGCCAGCCGGGGGGGACAACCCAATTCACCCCTCCACTTT
cdr3_aa: CASRGGQPNSPLHF
clone_size: NA
j_call: TRBJ1-6
v_call: TRBV2
d_call: NA

cdr3_nt: TGTGCCATCAGTGAGTCGGTGGACAGGGACGAAAAACTGTTTTTT
cdr3_aa: CAISESVDRDEKLFF
clone_size: many
j_call: TRBJ1-4
v_call: TRBV10-3
d_call: TRBD1

cdr3_nt: TGTGCCAGCAGTCTCCCCGGACTAGCTAGCACAGATACGCAGTATTTT
cdr3_aa: CASSLPGLASTDTQYF
clone_size: many
j_call: TRBJ2-3
v_call: TRBV28
d_call: TRBD2

cdr3_nt: TGTGCCAGCTTCCGGGCGGGAGGGCGCCAAGAGACCCAGTACTTC
cdr3_aa: CASFRAGGRQETQYF
clone_size: few
j_call: TRBJ2-5
v_call: TRBV6-1
d_call: TRBD2

cdr3_nt: TGTGCCTCGAACAGGGAGGGCAATCAGCCCCAGCATTTT
cdr3_aa: CASNREGNQPQHF
clone_size: few
j_call: TRBJ1-5
v_call: TRBV7-9
d_call: NA

cdr3_nt: TGTGCCAGCAGCCAGACAGGGGCTCCAATGTACGAGCAGTACTTC
cdr3_aa: CASSQTGAPMYEQYF
clone_size: few
j_call: TRBJ2-7
v_call: TRBV11-2
d_call: TRBD1

cdr3_nt: TGTGCCAGCAGCTTAGTGGAGGGCCCAGATACGCAGTATTTT
cdr3_aa: CASSLVEGPDTQYF
clone_size: NA
j_call: TRBJ2-3
v_call: TRBV7-9
d_call: NA

cdr3_nt: TGTGCCAGCAGCTTAGCCTTTCGACTAGCGGGAGCATCCCCCTACGAGCAGTACTTC
cdr3_aa: CASSLAFRLAGASPYEQYF
clone_size: few
j_call: TRBJ2-7
v_call: TRBV7-2
d_call: TRBD2

cdr3_nt: TGTGCCAGCAGCTTACCGGGACTACCCTACGAGCAGTACTTC
cdr3_aa: CASSLPGLPYEQYF
clone_size: many
j_call: TRBJ2-7
v_call: TRBV7-2
d_call: TRBD2

cdr3_nt: TGTGCCAGCAGTTCTGGCCTCACGGGGTATCAAGAGACCCAGTACTTC
cdr3_aa: CASSSGLTGYQETQYF
clone_size: few
j_call: TRBJ2-5
v_call: TRBV27
d_call: NA

cdr3_nt: TGTGCCAGCAGTGACAATAGATATGAGCAGTTCTTC
cdr3_aa: CASSDNRYEQFF
clone_size: NA
j_call: TRBJ2-1
v_call: TRBV6-2/TRBV6-3
d_call: NA

cdr3_nt: TGTGCCATCAGTGAGTCGAGACACTCCACAGATACGCAGTATTTT
cdr3_aa: CAISESRHSTDTQYF
clone_size: few
j_call: TRBJ2-3
v_call: TRBV10-3
d_call: NA

cdr3_nt: TGTGCCGCCAAATATGGGTCCTATAATTCACCCCTCCACTTT
cdr3_aa: CAAKYGSYNSPLHF
clone_size: few
j_call: TRBJ1-6
v_call: TRBV28
d_call: NA

cdr3_nt: TGTGCCAGCAGCCCGGGACTAGCGGTATACTTC
cdr3_aa: CASSPGLAVYF
clone_size: few
j_call: TRBJ2-7
v_call: TRBV14
d_call: TRBD2